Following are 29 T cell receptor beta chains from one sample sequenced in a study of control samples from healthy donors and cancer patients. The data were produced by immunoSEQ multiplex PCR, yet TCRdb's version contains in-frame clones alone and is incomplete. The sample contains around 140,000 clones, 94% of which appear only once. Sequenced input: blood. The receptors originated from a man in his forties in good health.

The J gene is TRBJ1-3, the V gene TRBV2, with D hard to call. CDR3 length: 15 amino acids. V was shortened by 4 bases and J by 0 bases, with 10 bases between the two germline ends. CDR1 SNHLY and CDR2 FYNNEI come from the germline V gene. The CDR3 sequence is CASSGGRRSGNTIYF. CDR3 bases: TGTGCCAGCAGTGGCGGCAGGCGCTCTGGAAACACCATATATTTT.

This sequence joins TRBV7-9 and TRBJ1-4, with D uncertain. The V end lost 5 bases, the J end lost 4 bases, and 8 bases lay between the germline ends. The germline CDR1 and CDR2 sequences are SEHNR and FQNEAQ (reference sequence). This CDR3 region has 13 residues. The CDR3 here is CASSPRVNEKLFF. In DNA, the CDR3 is TGTGCCAGCAGCCCCCGGGTTAATGAAAAACTGTTTTTT.

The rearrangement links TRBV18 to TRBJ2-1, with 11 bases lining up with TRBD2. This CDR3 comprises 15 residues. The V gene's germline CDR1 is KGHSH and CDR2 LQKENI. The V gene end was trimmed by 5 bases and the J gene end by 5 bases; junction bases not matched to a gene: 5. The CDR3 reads CASSVPGLADNEQFF. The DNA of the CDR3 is TGTGCCAGCTCAGTTCCGGGACTAGCGGACAATGAGCAGTTCTTC.

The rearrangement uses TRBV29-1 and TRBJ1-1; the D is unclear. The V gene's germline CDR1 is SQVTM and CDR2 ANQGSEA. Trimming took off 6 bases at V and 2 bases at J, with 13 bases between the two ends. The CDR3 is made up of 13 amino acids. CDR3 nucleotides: TGCAGCGTACGCCGGCAAGTAAACACTGAAGCTTTCTTT. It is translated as CSVRRQVNTEAFF.

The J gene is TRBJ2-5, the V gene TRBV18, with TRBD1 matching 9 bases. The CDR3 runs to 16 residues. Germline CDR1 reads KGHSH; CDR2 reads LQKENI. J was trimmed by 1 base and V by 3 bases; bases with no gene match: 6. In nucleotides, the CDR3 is TGTGCCAGCTCACCGAGGACAGGGGTGACCCAAGAGACCCAGTACTTC. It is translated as CASSPRTGVTQETQYF.

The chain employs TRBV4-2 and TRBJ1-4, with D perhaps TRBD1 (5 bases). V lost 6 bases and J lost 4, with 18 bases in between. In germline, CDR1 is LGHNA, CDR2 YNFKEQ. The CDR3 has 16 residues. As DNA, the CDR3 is TGTGCCAGCAGTCAAAGTCCGGGACTGAATAATGAAAAACTGTTTTTT. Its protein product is CASSQSPGLNNEKLFF.

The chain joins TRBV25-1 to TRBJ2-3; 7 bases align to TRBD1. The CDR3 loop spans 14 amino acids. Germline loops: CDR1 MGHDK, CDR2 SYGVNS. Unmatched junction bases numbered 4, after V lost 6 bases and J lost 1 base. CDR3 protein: CASSRQGGTDTQYF. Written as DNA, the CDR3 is TGTGCCAGCAGCAGACAGGGTGGCACAGATACGCAGTATTTT.

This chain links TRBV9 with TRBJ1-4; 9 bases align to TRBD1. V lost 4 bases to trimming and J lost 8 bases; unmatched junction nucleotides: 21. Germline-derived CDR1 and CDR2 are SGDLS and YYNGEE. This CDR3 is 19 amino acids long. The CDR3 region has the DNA TGTGCCAGCAGCCATCCCGGACAGGGGCCTACGAGGGGCACCGAAAAACTGTTTTTT. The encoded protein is CASSHPGQGPTRGTEKLFF.

In DNA, the CDR3 is TGTGCCAGCAGTTTAAACAGGTACCAAGAGACCCAGTACTTC. Its translation: CASSLNRYQETQYF. This sequence joins TRBV27 and TRBJ2-5, with D perhaps TRBD1 (5 bases). V lost 2 bases, J lost 0 bases, and 7 bases lay in between. The CDR3 covers 14 residues. Germline values: CDR1 MNHEY, CDR2 SMNVEV (reference sequence).

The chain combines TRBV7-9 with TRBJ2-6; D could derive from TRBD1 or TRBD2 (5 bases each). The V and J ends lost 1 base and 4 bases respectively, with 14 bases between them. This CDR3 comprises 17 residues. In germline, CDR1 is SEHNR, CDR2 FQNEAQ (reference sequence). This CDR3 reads CASSLGVGTGGANVLTF. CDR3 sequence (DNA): TGTGCCAGCAGCTTAGGTGTAGGGACGGGAGGGGCCAACGTCCTGACTTTC.

The CDR3 sequence is CASIKGGVGGTDTQYF. CDR3 nucleotides: TGTGCCAGCATCAAAGGGGGCGTGGGCGGCACAGATACGCAGTATTTT. The chain carries TRBV5-4 and TRBJ2-3, with TRBD1 matching over 7 bases. V shed 6 bases, J shed 1 base, and the junction held 11 bases outside the gene matches. Germline CDR1 reads SGHNT; CDR2 reads YYREEE (reference sequence). CDR3 size: 16 residues.

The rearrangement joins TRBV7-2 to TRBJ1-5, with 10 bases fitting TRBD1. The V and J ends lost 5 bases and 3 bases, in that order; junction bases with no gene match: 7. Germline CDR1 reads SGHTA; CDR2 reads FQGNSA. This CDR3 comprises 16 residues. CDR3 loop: CASSQRQGASNQPQHF. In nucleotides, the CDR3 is TGTGCCAGCAGCCAGAGACAGGGGGCGTCCAATCAGCCCCAGCATTTT.

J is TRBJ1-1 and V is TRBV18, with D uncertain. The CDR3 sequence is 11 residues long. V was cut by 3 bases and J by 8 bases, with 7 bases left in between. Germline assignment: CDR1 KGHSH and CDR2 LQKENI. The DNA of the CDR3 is TGTGCCAGCTCACCCGGGTCGGAAGCTTTCTTT. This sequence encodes CASSPGSEAFF.

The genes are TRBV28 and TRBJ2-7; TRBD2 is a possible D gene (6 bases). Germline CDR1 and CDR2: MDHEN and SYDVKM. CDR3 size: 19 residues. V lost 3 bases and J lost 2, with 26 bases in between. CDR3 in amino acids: CASSFFLALSRRLPYEQYF. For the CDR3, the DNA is TGTGCCAGCAGTTTCTTCCTAGCGCTCTCTCGTCGACTCCCCTACGAGCAGTACTTC.

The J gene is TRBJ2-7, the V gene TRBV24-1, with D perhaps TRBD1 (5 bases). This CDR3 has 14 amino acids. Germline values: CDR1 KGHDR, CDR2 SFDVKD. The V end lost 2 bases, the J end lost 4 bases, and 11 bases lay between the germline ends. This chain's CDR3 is CATSDSFQGYEQYF. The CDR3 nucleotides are TGTGCCACCAGTGATTCATTCCAGGGTTACGAGCAGTACTTC.

The CDR3 reads CASNEGLNQPQHF. Written as DNA, the CDR3 is TGTGCCAGCAACGAGGGGCTGAATCAGCCCCAGCATTTT. The rearrangement uses TRBV2 and TRBJ1-5; a weak D match, TRBD1 (5 bases). CDR3 length: 13 amino acids. Germline assignment: CDR1 SNHLY and CDR2 FYNNEI. Trimming cost V 7 bases and J 4 bases, with 11 bases left between them.

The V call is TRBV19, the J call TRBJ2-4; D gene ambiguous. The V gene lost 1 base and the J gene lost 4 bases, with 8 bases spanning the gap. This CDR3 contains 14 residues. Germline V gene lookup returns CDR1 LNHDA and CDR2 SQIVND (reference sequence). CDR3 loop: CASSIALGKNIQYF. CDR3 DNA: TGTGCCAGTAGTATAGCTTTGGGGAAAAACATTCAGTACTTC.

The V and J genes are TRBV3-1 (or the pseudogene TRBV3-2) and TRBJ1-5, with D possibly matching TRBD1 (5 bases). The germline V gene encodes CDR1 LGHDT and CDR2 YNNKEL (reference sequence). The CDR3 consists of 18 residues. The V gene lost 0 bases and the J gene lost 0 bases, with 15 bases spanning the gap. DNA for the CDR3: TGTGCCAGCAGCCAAGATTCCCCCCAGGGATATAGCAATCAGCCCCAGCATTTT. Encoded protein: CASSQDSPQGYSNQPQHF.

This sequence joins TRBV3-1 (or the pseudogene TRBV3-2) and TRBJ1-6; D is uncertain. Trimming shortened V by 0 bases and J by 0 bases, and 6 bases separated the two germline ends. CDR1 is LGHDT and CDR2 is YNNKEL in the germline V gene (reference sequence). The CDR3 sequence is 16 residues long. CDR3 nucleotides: TGTGCCAGCAGCCAAGATTGGGGCTCCTATAATTCACCCCTCCACTTT. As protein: CASSQDWGSYNSPLHF.

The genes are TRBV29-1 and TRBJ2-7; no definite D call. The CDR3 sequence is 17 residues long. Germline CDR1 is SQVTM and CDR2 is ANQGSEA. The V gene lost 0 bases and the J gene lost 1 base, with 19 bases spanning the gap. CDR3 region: CSVEDYGSSPGSYEQYF. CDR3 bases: TGCAGCGTTGAAGATTACGGGTCGTCCCCAGGTTCCTACGAGCAGTACTTC.

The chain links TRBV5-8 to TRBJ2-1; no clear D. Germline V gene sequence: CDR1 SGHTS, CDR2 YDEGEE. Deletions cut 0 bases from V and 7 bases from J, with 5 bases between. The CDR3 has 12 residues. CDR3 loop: CASSLVTNEQFF. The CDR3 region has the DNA TGTGCCAGCAGCTTGGTAACTAATGAGCAGTTCTTC.

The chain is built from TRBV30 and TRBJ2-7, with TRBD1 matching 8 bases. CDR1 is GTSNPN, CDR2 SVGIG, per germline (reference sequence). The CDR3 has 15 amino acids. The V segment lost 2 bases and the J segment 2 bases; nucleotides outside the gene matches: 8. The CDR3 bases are TGTGCCTGGAGTCCGACAGGGGCCATAGCCTACGAGCAGTACTTC. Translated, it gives CAWSPTGAIAYEQYF.

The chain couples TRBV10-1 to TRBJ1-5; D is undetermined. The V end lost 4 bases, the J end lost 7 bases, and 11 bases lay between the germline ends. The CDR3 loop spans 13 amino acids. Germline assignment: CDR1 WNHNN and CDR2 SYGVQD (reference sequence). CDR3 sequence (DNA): TGCGCCAGCAGTGCCAGCGTCCAACAGCCCCAGCATTTT. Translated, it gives CASSASVQQPQHF.

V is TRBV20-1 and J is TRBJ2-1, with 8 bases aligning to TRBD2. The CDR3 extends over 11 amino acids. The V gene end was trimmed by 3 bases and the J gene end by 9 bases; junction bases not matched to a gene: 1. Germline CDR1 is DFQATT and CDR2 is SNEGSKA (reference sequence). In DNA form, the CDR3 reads TGCAGTGCTAGCGGGGGGGTTGAGCAGTTCTTC. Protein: CSASGGVEQFF.

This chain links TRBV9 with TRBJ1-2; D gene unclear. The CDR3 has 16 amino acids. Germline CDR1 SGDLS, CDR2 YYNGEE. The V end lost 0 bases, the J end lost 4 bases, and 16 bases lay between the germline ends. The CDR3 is CASSVAGVGVPYGYTF. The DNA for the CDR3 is TGTGCCAGCAGCGTAGCCGGGGTGGGAGTACCCTATGGCTACACCTTC.

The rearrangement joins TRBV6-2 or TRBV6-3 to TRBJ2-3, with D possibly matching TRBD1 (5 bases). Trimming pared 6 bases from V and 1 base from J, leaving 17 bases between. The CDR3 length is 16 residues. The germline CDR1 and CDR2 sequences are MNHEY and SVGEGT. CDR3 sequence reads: CASSEVAGSGTDTQYF. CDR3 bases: TGTGCCAGCAGCGAAGTGGCAGGGTCGGGCACAGATACGCAGTATTTT.

CDR3 loop: CASSPASGELFF. The DNA for the CDR3 is TGCGCCAGCAGCCCCGCGAGCGGGGAGCTGTTTTTT. The genes are TRBV5-1 and TRBJ2-2; the D is unclear. The CDR3 has 12 amino acids. Trimming took 4 bases from V and 7 from J, leaving 8 bases between them. Per the germline V gene, CDR1 is SGHRS and CDR2 is YFSETQ.

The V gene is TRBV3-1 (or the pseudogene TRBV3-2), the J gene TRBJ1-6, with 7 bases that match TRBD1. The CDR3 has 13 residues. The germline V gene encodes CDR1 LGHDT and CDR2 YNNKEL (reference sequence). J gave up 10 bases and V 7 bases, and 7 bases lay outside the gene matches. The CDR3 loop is CASTTGWRSPLHF. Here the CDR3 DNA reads TGTGCCAGCACGACAGGGTGGCGATCACCCCTCCACTTT.

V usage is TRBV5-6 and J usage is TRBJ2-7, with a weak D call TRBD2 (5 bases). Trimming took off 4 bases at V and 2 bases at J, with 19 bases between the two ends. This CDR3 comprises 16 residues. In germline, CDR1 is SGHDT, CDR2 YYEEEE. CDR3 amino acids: CASSPTGSGVPYEQYF. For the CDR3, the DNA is TGTGCCAGCAGCCCCACGGGGAGCGGCGTTCCCTACGAGCAGTACTTC. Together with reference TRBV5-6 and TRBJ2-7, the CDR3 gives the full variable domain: DAGVTQSPTHLIKTRGQQVTLRCSPKSGHDTVSWYQQALGQGPQFIFQYYEEEERQRGNFPDRFSGHQFPNYSSELNVNALLLGDSALYLCASSPTGSGVPYEQYFGPGTRLTVT.